This T cell receptor beta chain was found in a study of beta chain features in type 1 diabetes. Points from the study as a whole: With patients and controls alike, PCR might favor shorter templates to an equal degree. Insertions at VDJ junctions were less frequent in type 1 diabetes patients. These patients also deleted more nucleotides at the same junctions. Relative to healthy donors, patients appeared to have naive, central memory and Treg TCRB repertoires that were more similar. Across all four CD4+ subsets, people with type 1 diabetes showed modestly shorter TCRB CDR3s.

A word on this clone: The antigen is undetermined.

Trimming at V came to 5 bases and at J to 1 base, leaving 4 bases not matched to a gene. Germline CDR1 reads LNHNV; CDR2 reads YYDKDF (reference sequence). This CDR3 is built from 14 residues. Every single donor gave one heparinised blood draw, and these averaged about 120 mL. The sequenced template was cDNA made from the entire isolated RNA. Profiling relied on immunoSEQ multiplex PCR, and the TCRdb table lists in-frame clones only, not all of them. The repertoire holds more than 550,000 clones, with over 11% as singletons. The chain employs TRBV15 and TRBJ1-1; 7 bases line up with TRBD1. The specimen sequenced was naive CD4+ T cells from blood. This clonotype originated in a man aged 18 to 30 with type 1 diabetes. CDR3: CATSRGQENTEAFF. Written as DNA, the CDR3 is TGTGCCACCAGCCGTGGACAGGAGAACACTGAAGCTTTCTTT.